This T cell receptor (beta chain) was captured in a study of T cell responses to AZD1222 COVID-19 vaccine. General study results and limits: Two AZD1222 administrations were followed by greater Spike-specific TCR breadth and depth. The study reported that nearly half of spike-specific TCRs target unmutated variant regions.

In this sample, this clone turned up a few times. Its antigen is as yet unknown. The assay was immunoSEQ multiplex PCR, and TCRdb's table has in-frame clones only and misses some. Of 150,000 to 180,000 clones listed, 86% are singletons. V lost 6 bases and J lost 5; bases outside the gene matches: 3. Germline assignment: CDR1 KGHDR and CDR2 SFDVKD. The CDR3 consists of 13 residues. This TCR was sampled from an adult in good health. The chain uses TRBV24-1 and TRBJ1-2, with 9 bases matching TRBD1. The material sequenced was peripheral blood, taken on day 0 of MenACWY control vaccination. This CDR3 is CATSRQGDYGYTF. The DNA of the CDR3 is TGTGCCACCAGTCGACAGGGGGATTATGGCTACACCTTC.